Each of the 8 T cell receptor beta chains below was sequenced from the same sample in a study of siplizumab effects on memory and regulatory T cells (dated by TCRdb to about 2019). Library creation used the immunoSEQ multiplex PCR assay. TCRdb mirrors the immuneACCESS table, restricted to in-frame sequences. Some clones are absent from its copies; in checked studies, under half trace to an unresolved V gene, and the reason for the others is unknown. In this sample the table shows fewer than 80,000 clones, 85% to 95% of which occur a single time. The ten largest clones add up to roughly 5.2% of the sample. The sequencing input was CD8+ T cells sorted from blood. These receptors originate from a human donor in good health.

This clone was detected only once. CDR3 in DNA: TGTGCCAGCAGCGTAACTTCGGGACTAGCGGGGGCAGATACGCAGTATTTT. Protein: CASSVTSGLAGADTQYF. The V call is TRBV9, the J call TRBJ2-3, with 14 bases lining up with TRBD2. CDR3 length: 17 residues. Germline-derived CDR1 and CDR2 are SGDLS and YYNGEE. Trimming cost V 1 base and J 4 bases; bases outside gene matches: 5.

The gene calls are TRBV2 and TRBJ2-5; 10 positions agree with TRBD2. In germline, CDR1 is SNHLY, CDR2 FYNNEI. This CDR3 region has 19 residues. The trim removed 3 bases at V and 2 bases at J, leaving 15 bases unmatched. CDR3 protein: CASSDPLGKRGGIQETQYF. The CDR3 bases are TGTGCCAGCAGTGACCCCTTGGGGAAGCGGGGGGGGATACAAGAGACCCAGTACTTC.

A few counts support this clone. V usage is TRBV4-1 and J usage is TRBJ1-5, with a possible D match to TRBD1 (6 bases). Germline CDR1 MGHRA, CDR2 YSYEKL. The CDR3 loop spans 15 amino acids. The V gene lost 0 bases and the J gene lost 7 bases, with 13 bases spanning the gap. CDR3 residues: CASSQEVGGIQPQHF. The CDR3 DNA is TGCGCCAGCAGCCAAGAGGTAGGGGGGATCCAGCCCCAGCATTTT.

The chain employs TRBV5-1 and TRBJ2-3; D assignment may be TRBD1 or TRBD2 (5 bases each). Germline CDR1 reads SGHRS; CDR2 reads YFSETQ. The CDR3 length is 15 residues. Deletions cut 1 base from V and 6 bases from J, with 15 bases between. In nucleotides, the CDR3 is TGCGCCAGCAGCTTGAACGGGCCGGGGCGGGATACGCAGTATTTT. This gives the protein CASSLNGPGRDTQYF.

The CDR3 is CASTENSANYGYTF. The CDR3, as DNA: TGTGCCAGCACCGAAAACAGTGCTAACTATGGCTACACCTTC. V is TRBV6-5 and J is TRBJ1-2; D call uncertain. Germline lookup yields CDR1 MNHEY and CDR2 SVGAGI. The CDR3 covers 14 residues. Deletions cut 7 bases from V and 0 bases from J, with 12 bases between.

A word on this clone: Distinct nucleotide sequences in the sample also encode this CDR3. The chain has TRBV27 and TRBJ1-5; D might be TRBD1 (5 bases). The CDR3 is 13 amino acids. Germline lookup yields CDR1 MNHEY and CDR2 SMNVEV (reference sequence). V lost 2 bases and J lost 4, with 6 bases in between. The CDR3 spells CASSLAGNQPQHF. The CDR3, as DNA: TGTGCCAGCAGTTTAGCAGGGAATCAGCCCCAGCATTTT.

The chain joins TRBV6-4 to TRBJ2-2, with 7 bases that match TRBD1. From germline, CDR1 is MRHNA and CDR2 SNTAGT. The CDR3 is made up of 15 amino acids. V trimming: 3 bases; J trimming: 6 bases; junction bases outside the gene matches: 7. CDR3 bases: TGTGCCAGCAGTGAAGGACAGGCGTTCGCCGGGGAGCTGTTTTTT. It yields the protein CASSEGQAFAGELFF.

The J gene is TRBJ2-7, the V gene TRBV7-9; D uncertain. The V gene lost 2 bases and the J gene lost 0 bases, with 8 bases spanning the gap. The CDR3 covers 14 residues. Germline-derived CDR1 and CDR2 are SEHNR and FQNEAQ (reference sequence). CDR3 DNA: TGTGCCAGCAGCTTATATGTCGACTCCTACGAGCAGTACTTC. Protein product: CASSLYVDSYEQYF.